This T cell receptor beta chain comes out of a study of healthy donors' naive CD4 and CD8 T cells. Study-level background: Donors came from three age groups: 20-25, 40-50 and 60-70 years. Study-level points and caveats: Positive CDR3 charge linked to CD4+ cells, negative to CD8+ cells.

V lost 1 base, J lost 0 bases, and 16 bases lay in between. The germline V gene encodes CDR1 SGHAT and CDR2 FQDESV (reference sequence). CDR3 size: 18 residues. Starting from 500 ng of total RNA, TCR libraries were made with linear amplification. In TCRdb, the reads were re-called with MiXCR into one record per CDR3 protein. The profile shows about 180,000 distinct CDR3 sequences, about four fifths of them singletons. CD4+CD8-CD45RO-CD45RA+ cells were naive CD4+; CD8+CD4-CD45RA+CD27bright cells were naive CD8+. This clonotype was counted a single time. Its antigen remains unknown. The rearrangement links TRBV11-1 to TRBJ2-1; D is ambiguous. The TCR sequence derives from a pool of human donors in good health; the sample pools cells from several healthy donors. What was sequenced was naive CD4+ and CD8+ T cells sorted from blood, pooled from several donors. This chain's CDR3 is CASSLDPSDWSSYNEQFF. The CDR3 nucleotides are TGTGCCAGCAGCTTAGACCCATCAGACTGGAGCTCCTACAATGAGCAGTTCTTC.